These 4 T cell receptor beta chains were sequenced from one sample in a study of cytomegalovirus exposure and HLA in healthy donors. Both 60 Vbeta primers and 13 Jbeta primers went into the PCR. Clones were read by immunoSEQ multiplex PCR, and TCRdb kept only the in-frame ones, dropping some. Recorded here are 75,000 to 95,000 clones; the top ten clones represent around 1.6%. Sample: PBMCs. All receptors come from a woman between 55 and 75 years old in good health and CMV-seronegative.

The chain's CDR3 is CASSEASAGTYEQYF. The CDR3 DNA reads as TGTGCCAGCAGTGAAGCGTCCGCAGGGACCTACGAGCAGTACTTC. The chain links TRBV6-1 to TRBJ2-7; weak D call: TRBD1 (5 bases). Germline V gene data show CDR1 as MNHNS and CDR2 as SASEGT. V was trimmed by 0 bases and J by 2 bases, leaving 11 bases between them. CDR3 length: 15 residues.

The chain is built from TRBV19 and TRBJ1-5; D gene uncertain. V lost 3 bases, J lost 0 bases, and 12 bases lay in between. Germline CDR1 and CDR2: LNHDA and SQIVND (reference sequence). CDR3 length equals 16 residues. The CDR3 loop is CASSIAGIYSNQPQHF. In DNA, the CDR3 is TGTGCCAGTAGTATCGCCGGGATTTATAGCAATCAGCCCCAGCATTTT.

This sequence joins TRBV5-4 and TRBJ2-2, with TRBD2 identical over 11 bases. Germline CDR1 and CDR2: SGHNT and YYREEE (reference sequence). J gave up 5 bases and V 3 bases, and 9 bases lay outside the gene matches. The CDR3 spans 17 residues. Here the CDR3 reads CASSSLLAGGPTGELFF. CDR3 nucleotide sequence: TGTGCCAGCAGCTCGCTATTAGCGGGAGGGCCAACCGGGGAGCTGTTTTTT.

J is TRBJ2-5 and V is TRBV5-1; D might be TRBD2 (5 bases). CDR3 length: 17 amino acids. Germline lookup yields CDR1 SGHRS and CDR2 YFSETQ. V was trimmed by 0 bases and J by 2 bases, leaving 17 bases between them. CDR3 sequence: CASSLAGSPVTQETQYF. CDR3 nucleotide sequence: TGCGCCAGCAGCTTGGCGGGAAGCCCCGTCACACAAGAGACCCAGTACTTC. Looking up the rest from reference TRBV5-1 and TRBJ2-5 gives the full variable domain: KAGVTQTPRYLIKTRGQQVTLSCSPISGHRSVSWYQQTPGQGLQFLFEYFSETQRNKGNFPGRFSGRQFSNSRSEMNVSTLELGDSALYLCASSLAGSPVTQETQYFGPGTRLLVL.